A single sample is the source of the 21 T cell receptor beta chains below, sequenced in a study of T cell changes during pregnancy in multiple sclerosis. Measured with immunoSEQ multiplex PCR; TCRdb has only the in-frame clones, and not every one. The sample includes around 100,000 clones, over 85% of them seen just once. Sequencing used peripheral blood, obtained in the second trimester of pregnancy. Receptor source: a female donor with multiple sclerosis, enrolled in a pregnancy study.

The chain uses TRBV6-5 and TRBJ1-1; the D gene is possibly TRBD1 (6 bases). Germline lookup yields CDR1 MNHEY and CDR2 SVGAGI. Trimming removed 5 bases from V and 5 bases from J, with 18 bases in between. There are 15 residues in the CDR3. CDR3 in amino acids: CASSRDLRGGTEAFF. DNA for the CDR3: TGTGCCAGCAGTCGCGACCTCAGGGGTGGGACTGAAGCTTTCTTT.

The table lists this clone with a count of one. The chain is built from TRBV6-5 and TRBJ1-2; 9 bases agree with TRBD1. The CDR3 has 14 amino acids. V dropped 7 bases and J dropped 3; count of bases not matched to a gene: 6. Germline V lookup: CDR1 MNHEY, CDR2 SVGAGI. The CDR3 DNA is TGTGCCAGCAAACCGGGACAGGGCCACTATGGCTACACCTTC. This gives the protein CASKPGQGHYGYTF.

J is TRBJ2-1 and V is TRBV6-1, with 14 bases matching TRBD2. Germline trimming cut 4 bases from V and 8 bases from J; bases unmatched to any gene: 1. Per the germline V gene, CDR1 is MNHNS and CDR2 is SASEGT. This CDR3 is built from 14 residues. CDR3 coding DNA: TGTGCCAGCAGTGTGGGACTAGCGGGAGATGAGCAGTTCTTC. It specifies CASSVGLAGDEQFF.

The rearrangement links TRBV28 to TRBJ1-3, with D uncertain. Trimming stripped 11 bases from V and 8 bases from J, with 22 bases between. CDR3 length: 14 amino acids. CDR1 is MDHEN and CDR2 is SYDVKM in the germline V gene. The CDR3 DNA reads as TGTGCCCGAGATCTGGAGGACCACCAGGACACCATATATTTT. It encodes CARDLEDHQDTIYF.

This chain uses TRBV7-9 with TRBJ1-2, with D perhaps matching TRBD1 (5 bases). The CDR3 has 13 amino acids. Per germline, CDR1 SEHNR and CDR2 FQNEAQ (reference sequence). Trimming removed 5 bases at V and 4 bases at J, with 11 bases between. CDR3 region: CASSQPDSYGYTF. Written as DNA, the CDR3 is TGTGCCAGCAGCCAACCCGACAGCTATGGCTACACCTTC.

This chain joins TRBV10-3 and TRBJ2-3; D gene uncertain. Germline CDR1 ENHRY, CDR2 SYGVKD. The V gene lost 6 bases and the J gene lost 0 bases, with 13 bases spanning the gap. The CDR3 contains 15 residues. CDR3 amino acids: CAISSDITSTDTQYF. The DNA for the CDR3 is TGTGCCATCAGCTCAGACATAACTAGCACAGATACGCAGTATTTT.

The gene calls are TRBV29-1 and TRBJ2-3; 7 bases fit TRBD1. Germline-derived CDR1 and CDR2 are SQVTM and ANQGSEA. Trimming cost V 4 bases and J 6 bases; bases outside gene matches: 19. The CDR3 covers 17 residues. The chain's CDR3 is CSVVVERGTVLYDTQYF. The CDR3 DNA reads TGCAGCGTTGTTGTCGAGAGGGGGACAGTGCTATATGATACGCAGTATTTT.

The chain joins TRBV18 to TRBJ2-3, with 13 positions matching TRBD2. Germline V gene sequence: CDR1 KGHSH, CDR2 LQKENI. The ends lost 0 bases at V and 3 bases at J; junction bases unmatched: 0. The length of the CDR3 is 16 residues. The CDR3 reads CASSPPGLAGTDTQYF. The CDR3 DNA is TGTGCCAGCTCACCACCGGGACTAGCGGGGACAGATACGCAGTATTTT.

This chain joins TRBV30 and TRBJ1-5; D gene ambiguous. V lost 2 bases to trimming and J lost 0 bases, with 8 bases between them. The germline V gene has CDR1 GTSNPN and CDR2 SVGIG (reference sequence). The CDR3 extends over 14 amino acids. The CDR3 loop is CAWSPPYSNQPQHF. CDR3 DNA: TGTGCCTGGAGTCCCCCTTATAGCAATCAGCCCCAGCATTTT.

This clone has only one observation. The chain combines TRBV4-2 with TRBJ1-1; D is perhaps TRBD1 (5 bases). The CDR3 totals 17 residues. The V gene lost 0 bases and the J gene lost 2 bases, with 16 bases spanning the gap. Germline V gene lookup returns CDR1 LGHNA and CDR2 YNFKEQ. CDR3 in amino acids: CASSQDVRRGRNTEAFF. CDR3 DNA sequence: TGTGCCAGCAGCCAAGATGTGAGGAGGGGAAGAAACACTGAAGCTTTCTTT.

Only one count was recorded for this clone. This rearrangement joins TRBV7-8 to TRBJ2-1; TRBD1 is a possible D gene (5 bases). Germline V CDR1 and CDR2: SGHVS, FQNEAQ. V shed 5 bases and J shed 7 bases, with 21 bases lying between them. CDR3 length equals 16 residues. The CDR3 DNA is TGTGCCAGCAGCCCCCGTTCGGGCGACAGAGGAAATGAGCAGTTCTTC. Translating it yields CASSPRSGDRGNEQFF.

V gene TRBV7-3 combines with J gene TRBJ1-2; D is possibly TRBD1 (6 bases). Trimming removed 8 bases from V and 1 base from J, with 14 bases in between. Germline CDR1 is SGHTA and CDR2 is FQGTGA. CDR3 length equals 14 residues. The DNA for the CDR3 is TGTGCCAGCCCCTCAGCAGGGGTTAACTATGGCTACACCTTC. This codes for CASPSAGVNYGYTF.

The chain joins TRBV5-1 to TRBJ2-1, with 12 nucleotides matching TRBD2. The V gene's germline CDR1 is SGHRS and CDR2 YFSETQ. There are 15 residues in the CDR3. The V gene end was trimmed by 0 bases and the J gene end by 5 bases; junction bases not matched to a gene: 0. CDR3 nucleotides: TGCGCCAGCAGCTTGGGACTAGCGGGGGACAATGAGCAGTTCTTC. This gives the protein CASSLGLAGDNEQFF.

V and J are TRBV6-1 and TRBJ2-5; possibly TRBD1 for D (6 bases). Germline CDR1 is MNHNS and CDR2 is SASEGT. V gave up 1 base and J gave up 0 bases, with 12 bases separating them. This CDR3 has 16 residues. CDR3 in amino acids: CASSEGRGQYQETQYF. As DNA, the CDR3 is TGTGCCAGCAGTGAAGGCCGAGGACAGTACCAAGAGACCCAGTACTTC.

The V and J genes are TRBV5-5 and TRBJ1-2, with 10 bases fitting TRBD1. The length of the CDR3 is 14 residues. V was pared by 2 bases and J by 7 bases, with 5 bases of the junction left unmatched. Germline V gives CDR1 SGHKS, CDR2 YYEKEE (reference sequence). The DNA for the CDR3 is TGTGCCAGCAGCTTACGGGACAGGGGAAGTGGCTACACCTTC. Its translation: CASSLRDRGSGYTF. The full variable domain, rest sourced from reference TRBV5-5 and TRBJ1-2, is DAGVTQSPTHLIKTRGQQVTLRCSPISGHKSVSWYQQVLGQGPQFIFQYYEKEERGRGNFPDRFSARQFPNYSSELNVNALLLGDSALYLCASSLRDRGSGYTFGSGTRLTVV.

V gene TRBV6-6 combines with J gene TRBJ2-1; possibly TRBD2 for D (5 bases). The germline V and J ends were trimmed by 0 bases and 4 bases, with 7 bases remaining between them. This CDR3 has 14 amino acids. Germline CDR1 is MNHNY and CDR2 is SVGAGI (reference sequence). The CDR3 protein is CASSYSRVYNEQFF. CDR3 nucleotides: TGTGCCAGCAGTTACTCGAGGGTTTACAATGAGCAGTTCTTC.

The chain combines TRBV6-1 with TRBJ2-1; 7 bases map to TRBD1. The germline V gene has CDR1 MNHNS and CDR2 SASEGT. After removal of 6 bases from V and 8 bases from J, the junction contained 7 bases not matched to a gene. This CDR3 comprises 13 residues. CDR3 bases: TGTGCCAGCAGGGAGACAGGGTTGGATGAGCAGTTCTTC. Amino acids: CASRETGLDEQFF.

The genes are TRBV19 and TRBJ1-1; D not certain. Trimming shortened V by 9 bases and J by 6 bases, and 20 bases separated the two germline ends. The CDR3 sequence is 14 residues long. CDR1 and CDR2 from the germline V gene are LNHDA and SQIVND (reference sequence). This CDR3 reads CASRDTPERAEAFF. The CDR3 nucleotides read TGTGCCAGCCGAGATACACCGGAACGGGCTGAAGCTTTCTTT.

The V call is TRBV6-4, the J call TRBJ2-1, with 8 bases that match TRBD2. The germline gives CDR1 MRHNA, CDR2 SNTAGT. The CDR3 length is 18 residues. J was trimmed by 3 bases and V by 0 bases; bases with no gene match: 10. The CDR3 DNA is TGTGCCAGCAGTGACTCAGGGACTAGTAGGCGAAGCTACAATGAGCAGTTCTTC. Protein sequence: CASSDSGTSRRSYNEQFF.

The chain recombines TRBV25-1 with TRBJ1-2; the match to TRBD1 covers 8 bases. The ends lost 4 bases at V and 5 bases at J; junction bases unmatched: 6. The CDR3 contains 14 residues. Germline values: CDR1 MGHDK, CDR2 SYGVNS. CDR3 sequence (DNA): TGTGCCAGCAGTGCCGGACAGGGAAGGTATGGCTACACCTTC. Translated, it gives CASSAGQGRYGYTF.

This clone was found once. The chain links TRBV5-1 to TRBJ2-5; perhaps TRBD2 as D (7 bases). Germline loops: CDR1 SGHRS, CDR2 YFSETQ. This CDR3 is 15 amino acids long. V was trimmed by 2 bases and J by 3 bases, leaving 14 bases between them. The CDR3 region has the DNA TGCGCCAGCAGCTTAGGGGGAGGGCCGAAAGAGACCCAGTACTTC. Encoded protein: CASSLGGGPKETQYF.